The 30 T cell receptor beta chains listed next were all sequenced from one sample in a study of identical twins. One entry per CDR3 protein results from TCRdb running MiXCR on the 5' RACE reads. The data hold around 960,000 distinct CDR3 sequences, with over 9% observed a single time. These data were also filed under a second study, of yellow fever vaccine responses in identical twins.

The sequencing input was PBMCs. These receptors were taken from a woman younger than 30 in good health.

This sequence joins TRBV7-9 and TRBJ1-6, with D unclear. Per germline, CDR1 SEHNR and CDR2 FQNEAQ (reference sequence). CDR3 length equals 14 residues. V was trimmed by 2 bases and J by 9 bases, leaving 11 bases between them. CDR3 region: CASSLRGERSPLHF. The CDR3 coding sequence is TGTGCCAGCAGCTTACGCGGGGAACGTTCACCCCTCCACTTT.

In this sample, this clonotype turned up many times. V is TRBV10-3 and J is TRBJ1-1; possible D gene TRBD1, 5 bases. Trimming left V 3 bases short and J 5 bases short, with 10 bases between. The CDR3 is made up of 13 amino acids. Germline V gene sequence: CDR1 ENHRY, CDR2 SYGVKD. For the CDR3, the DNA is TGTGCCATCAGTGACGGGGGTAGGACTGAAGCTTTCTTT. Its protein is CAISDGGRTEAFF.

V is TRBV2 and J is TRBJ2-7; D gene ambiguous. Deletions cut 4 bases from V and 6 bases from J, with 13 bases between. The CDR3 contains 13 residues. From germline, CDR1 is SNHLY and CDR2 FYNNEI. Here the CDR3 DNA reads TGTGCCAGCAGTGCCCTGGGGTTGGGCGAGCAGTACGTC. This sequence encodes CASSALGLGEQYV.

This sequence joins TRBV5-1 and TRBJ1-2; 9 nucleotides agree with TRBD1. Germline CDR1 is SGHRS and CDR2 is YFSETQ. Trimming cost V 5 bases and J 1 base; bases outside gene matches: 6. The CDR3 sequence is 15 residues long. CDR3 in DNA: TGCGCCAGCAGATTAGGGACAGGGAGTAACTATGGCTACACCTTC. Protein: CASRLGTGSNYGYTF.

This clonotype was seen more than once but under ten times. The rearrangement joins TRBV7-8 to TRBJ2-2; perhaps TRBD2 as D (6 bases). Germline V gives CDR1 SGHVS, CDR2 FQNEAQ. The CDR3 has 14 residues. V lost 5 bases to trimming and J lost 3 bases, with 10 bases between them. CDR3 nucleotides: TGTGCCAGCAGCAACCGACTAGACACCGGGGAGCTGTTTTTT. Encoded protein: CASSNRLDTGELFF.

This clonotype was counted at least ten times. The V call is TRBV3-1, the J call TRBJ1-5; 8 nucleotides line up with TRBD1. Per the germline V gene, CDR1 is LGHDT and CDR2 is YNNKEL (reference sequence). The CDR3 is 14 residues long. V lost 3 bases to trimming and J lost 6 bases; unmatched junction nucleotides: 4. CDR3 residues: CASSHGTGGQPQHF. In DNA form, the CDR3 reads TGTGCCAGCAGCCACGGGACAGGTGGTCAGCCCCAGCATTTT. The entire variable domain, with the rest obtained from reference TRBV3-1 and TRBJ1-5, is as follows: DTAVSQTPKYLVTQMGNDKSIKCEQNLGHDTMYWYKQDSKKFLKIMFSYNNKELIINETVPNRFSPKSPDKAHLNLHINSLELGDSAVYFCASSHGTGGQPQHFGDGTRLSIL.

This clonotype came up a few times. The V and J genes are TRBV20-1 and TRBJ2-5, with a tentative D call TRBD2 (6 bases). Trimming removed 0 bases at V and 7 bases at J, with 27 bases between. The germline V gene encodes CDR1 DFQATT and CDR2 SNEGSKA (reference sequence). The CDR3 extends over 18 amino acids. CDR3 DNA sequence: TGCAGTGCTAGAGATGGATCCCCCAAAGCGGGCCCGTTGGGGACCCAGTACTTC. Translating it yields CSARDGSPKAGPLGTQYF.

The genes are TRBV7-9 and TRBJ2-3; TRBD2 might be the D (5 bases). Trimming left V 5 bases short and J 1 base short, with 19 bases between. The CDR3 spans 17 residues. CDR1 and CDR2 (germline): SEHNR, FQNEAQ (reference sequence). CDR3 sequence reads: CASSGEGSGIGTDTQYF. Written as DNA, the CDR3 is TGTGCCAGCAGCGGCGAAGGATCGGGGATTGGCACAGATACGCAGTATTTT.

V gene TRBV2 combines with J gene TRBJ2-7; D is ambiguous. CDR1 and CDR2 (germline): SNHLY, FYNNEI. The V end lost 7 bases, the J end lost 2 bases, and 15 bases lay between the germline ends. The CDR3 is made up of 14 amino acids. The CDR3, as DNA: TGTGCCAGCACCAAAGGCAGGCGAACCTACGAGCAGTACGTC. Its translation is CASTKGRRTYEQYV.

A few counts support this clonotype. The rearrangement uses TRBV20-1 and TRBJ2-2; D is uncertain. This CDR3 region has 11 residues. Germline CDR1 and CDR2: DFQATT and SNEGSKA (reference sequence). Trimming shortened V by 2 bases and J by 6 bases, and 4 bases separated the two germline ends. In DNA, the CDR3 is TGCAGTGCTAGACTGGCCGGGGAGCTGTTTTTT. It yields the protein CSARLAGELFF.

This clonotype showed up just a few times. This chain joins TRBV13 and TRBJ1-2; TRBD1 aligns across 8 bases. The germline CDR1 and CDR2 sequences are PRHDT and FYEKMQ (reference sequence). The CDR3 has 16 amino acids. Unmatched junction bases numbered 12, after V lost 8 bases and J lost 1 base. CDR3 nucleotides: TGTGCCAGCTATATCTCCGGACAGGGTATTAACTATGGCTACACCTTC. It specifies CASYISGQGINYGYTF.

The V and J genes are TRBV12-3 or TRBV12-4 and TRBJ2-7, with D perhaps being TRBD1 or TRBD2 (5 bases each). Trimming removed 6 bases from V and 2 bases from J, with 11 bases in between. This CDR3 has 13 amino acids. Here the CDR3 reads CASSRDQTYEQYF. The CDR3 nucleotides are TGTGCCAGCAGCCGGGACCAGACCTACGAGCAGTACTTC.

This clonotype was counted only a few times. V gene TRBV24-1 combines with J gene TRBJ2-1; D may match TRBD1 or TRBD2 (5 bases each). The length of the CDR3 is 15 residues. V lost 5 bases to trimming and J lost 3 bases, with 13 bases between them. Germline CDR1 and CDR2: KGHDR and SFDVKD. CDR3 residues: CATSAVGPLYNEQFF. The CDR3 DNA reads as TGTGCCACCAGTGCCGTGGGACCCCTCTACAATGAGCAGTTCTTC.

The rearrangement links TRBV5-1 to TRBJ2-1; 10 bases are a match to TRBD2. Trimming at V came to 3 bases and at J to 1 base, leaving 7 bases not matched to a gene. This CDR3 comprises 17 residues. Germline V gene lookup returns CDR1 SGHRS and CDR2 YFSETQ. CDR3 sequence: CASSSDFSGGSYNEQFF. The CDR3 nucleotides are TGCGCCAGCAGCTCGGACTTTAGCGGGGGGTCCTACAATGAGCAGTTCTTC.

This clonotype has a handful of counts. The CDR3 is CASSLRGRQDNSPLHF. CDR3 DNA: TGTGCCAGCAGCTTAAGGGGGCGGCAGGATAATTCACCCCTCCACTTT. The chain has TRBV7-9 and TRBJ1-6, with TRBD1 identical over 7 bases. The CDR3 length is 16 residues. J was trimmed by 5 bases and V by 2 bases; bases with no gene match: 6. Germline V gene data show CDR1 as SEHNR and CDR2 as FQNEAQ (reference sequence). Filled out from reference TRBV7-9 and TRBJ1-6, the complete variable domain reads DTGVSQNPRHKITKRGQNVTFRCDPISEHNRLYWYRQTLGQGPEFLTYFQNEAQLEKSRLLSDRFSAERPKGSFSTLEIQRTEQGDSAMYLCASSLRGRQDNSPLHFGNGTRLTVT.

This clonotype came up a few times. The junction does not match germline at one end; this may be a read error. The chain combines TRBV7-8 with TRBJ1-1; 7 bases match TRBD1. Germline V gives CDR1 SGHVS, CDR2 FQNEAQ. This CDR3 has 15 amino acids. This CDR3 reads CASTAEGGVNNEAFF. Written as DNA, the CDR3 is TGTGCCAGCACCGCCGAAGGGGGCGTGAACAATGAAGCTTTCTTT.

This clonotype has a handful of counts. V is TRBV11-3 and J is TRBJ2-2; D gene uncertain. The CDR3 is 12 residues long. Per the germline V gene, CDR1 is SGHNT and CDR2 is YENEEA. V was pared by 3 bases and J by 7 bases, with 6 bases between. The CDR3 loop reads CASSFELGELFF. As DNA, the CDR3 is TGTGCCAGCAGCTTTGAGCTCGGGGAGCTGTTTTTT.

This chain uses TRBV5-1 with TRBJ2-3, with 8 positions matching TRBD1. J gave up 2 bases and V 4 bases, and 6 bases lay outside the gene matches. CDR3 length equals 15 residues. Germline CDR1 SGHRS, CDR2 YFSETQ. In DNA, the CDR3 is TGCGCCAGCAGCAAGACAGGGGCTGACACAGATACGCAGTATTTT. Its protein product is CASSKTGADTDTQYF.

The chain couples TRBV29-1 to TRBJ2-1, with 7 bases lining up with TRBD1. V lost 5 bases to trimming and J lost 4 bases; unmatched junction nucleotides: 2. Germline V CDR1 and CDR2: SQVTM, ANQGSEA. The CDR3 contains 12 residues. This CDR3 is CSVRRGYNEQFF. For the CDR3, the DNA is TGCAGCGTTCGCAGGGGGTACAATGAGCAGTTCTTC.

This clonotype came up a few times. The rearrangement links TRBV4-1 to TRBJ1-1; the D gene is possibly TRBD1 (6 bases). The CDR3 contains 14 residues. The germline CDR1 and CDR2 sequences are MGHRA and YSYEKL. V was shortened by 6 bases and J by 1 base, with 12 bases between the two germline ends. The CDR3 reads CASSGRGGNTEAFF. CDR3 coding DNA: TGCGCCAGCAGTGGCAGGGGAGGGAACACTGAAGCTTTCTTT.

This clonotype was seen a handful of times. The chain combines TRBV4-2 with TRBJ2-7; D remains ambiguous. Trimming shortened V by 1 base and J by 2 bases, and 12 bases separated the two germline ends. The CDR3 has 15 amino acids. In germline, CDR1 is LGHNA, CDR2 YNFKEQ. CDR3 coding DNA: TGTGCCAGCAGCCAAGCGAGCCCCGACCCCTACGAGCAGTACTTC. Protein: CASSQASPDPYEQYF.

This clonotype was picked up many times. The chain joins TRBV12-3 or TRBV12-4 to TRBJ2-5; 9 nucleotides line up with TRBD2. The CDR3 sequence is 17 residues long. V shed 0 bases, J shed 5 bases, and the junction held 10 bases outside the gene matches. CDR3 sequence reads: CASSLALAGGPGETQYF. The CDR3 DNA is TGTGCCAGCAGTTTAGCGCTTGCGGGGGGGCCTGGGGAGACCCAGTACTTC.

This clonotype was seen just once. V is TRBV7-9 and J is TRBJ1-1; D gene unclear. The V end lost 2 bases, the J end lost 4 bases, and 14 bases lay between the germline ends. The CDR3 length is 15 residues. Germline V gene data show CDR1 as SEHNR and CDR2 as FQNEAQ (reference sequence). The CDR3: CASSLSQFGVTEAFF. In nucleotides, the CDR3 is TGTGCCAGCAGCTTATCACAGTTCGGGGTCACTGAAGCTTTCTTT.

This sequence joins TRBV3-1 and TRBJ1-1, with D perhaps matching TRBD1 (5 bases). Germline values: CDR1 LGHDT, CDR2 YNNKEL (reference sequence). The CDR3 is made up of 17 amino acids. The V end was cut by 3 bases, the J end by 5 bases, with 22 bases between. CDR3 amino acids: CASSQTWQGLLITEAFF. Written as DNA, the CDR3 is TGTGCCAGCAGCCAGACGTGGCAGGGACTTCTCATTACTGAAGCTTTCTTT.

This chain connects TRBV7-8 to TRBJ2-1; D is possibly TRBD1 (5 bases). Germline-derived CDR1 and CDR2 are SGHVS and FQNEAQ. The CDR3 sequence is 13 residues long. The V gene lost 2 bases and the J gene lost 10 bases, with 12 bases spanning the gap. CDR3 region: CASSLMRRQEQFF. The DNA of the CDR3 is TGTGCCAGCAGCTTAATGCGGAGACAGGAGCAGTTCTTC.

This clonotype has a handful of counts. The rearrangement joins TRBV28 to TRBJ1-5; no firm D call. The CDR3 is made up of 15 amino acids. V dropped 7 bases and J dropped 2 bases, with 15 bases sitting between them. CDR1 and CDR2 (germline): MDHEN, SYDVKM. The DNA for the CDR3 is TGTGCCAGCATCCGGGCCCGAACGGGCAATCAGCCCCAGCATTTT. It codes for CASIRARTGNQPQHF.

This clonotype was counted many times. This chain joins TRBV5-1 and TRBJ2-1, with no clear D. This CDR3 contains 13 residues. V shed 4 bases and J shed 15 bases, with 20 bases lying between them. Per germline, CDR1 SGHRS and CDR2 YFSETQ. CDR3 nucleotides: TGCGCCAGCAGCGAGGACGTTAACCTAACCCCGTTCTTC. Its translation: CASSEDVNLTPFF.

At least ten counts were recorded for this clonotype. The rearrangement links TRBV4-2 to TRBJ1-4; no clear D gene. In germline, CDR1 is LGHNA, CDR2 YNFKEQ. The CDR3 is made up of 15 amino acids. Trimming pared 0 bases from V and 8 bases from J, leaving 13 bases between. CDR3 nucleotide sequence: TGTGCCAGCAGCCAAGATAAGTTTCTCGGGGAAAAACTGTTTTTT. Amino acid sequence: CASSQDKFLGEKLFF.

This clonotype was seen many times. CDR3 in amino acids: CASSLGGTGSTDTQYF. The CDR3 nucleotides are TGCGCCAGCAGCTTGGGGGGGACAGGCAGCACAGATACGCAGTATTTT. J is TRBJ2-3 and V is TRBV5-1, with 8 bases matching TRBD1. Germline CDR1 SGHRS, CDR2 YFSETQ. V dropped 0 bases and J dropped 0; count of bases not matched to a gene: 3. The CDR3 runs 16 residues. Together with reference TRBV5-1 and TRBJ2-3, the CDR3 gives the full variable domain: KAGVTQTPRYLIKTRGQQVTLSCSPISGHRSVSWYQQTPGQGLQFLFEYFSETQRNKGNFPGRFSGRQFSNSRSEMNVSTLELGDSALYLCASSLGGTGSTDTQYFGPGTRLTVL.

This clonotype was counted between two and nine times. The J gene is TRBJ1-5, the V gene TRBV15; no definite D call. Germline CDR1 reads LNHNV; CDR2 reads YYDKDF (reference sequence). Trimming left V 5 bases short and J 0 bases short, with 8 bases between. This CDR3 contains 14 residues. The CDR3 DNA is TGTGCCACCAGCGGTCAAAGTAGCAATCAGCCCCAGCATTTT. Amino acid sequence: CATSGQSSNQPQHF.